Below are 20 T cell receptor beta chains sequenced from a single sample in a study of blood T cell repertoires in COVID-19. Clones were sequenced by immunoSEQ multiplex PCR, and TCRdb holds only the in-frame ones, with some missing. The sample records approximately 340,000 clones, approximately 90% being singletons. The sequenced material came from PBMCs or T cells enriched from blood (not recorded which). The receptors shown here come from a middle-aged woman who had been exposed to COVID-19.

The V gene is TRBV19, the J gene TRBJ2-1; the match to TRBD2 covers 12 bases. CDR1 LNHDA and CDR2 SQIVND come from the germline V gene (reference sequence). The CDR3 sequence is 15 residues long. Trimming removed 2 bases from V and 6 bases from J; junction bases left unmatched: 2. The CDR3 spells CASSITSGGINEQFF. As DNA, the CDR3 is TGTGCCAGTAGTATAACTAGCGGGGGGATCAATGAGCAGTTCTTC.

The chain links TRBV6-2 or TRBV6-3 to TRBJ2-7; the D is unclear. In germline, CDR1 is MNHEY, CDR2 SVGEGT. V gave up 4 bases and J gave up 0 bases, with 7 bases separating them. This CDR3 has 13 amino acids. The CDR3 protein is CASSSHGSYEQYF. CDR3 nucleotide sequence: TGTGCCAGCAGTTCACATGGCTCCTACGAGCAGTACTTC.

This chain links TRBV27 with TRBJ2-5; 7 nucleotides align to TRBD1. This CDR3 region has 16 residues. After removal of 4 bases from V and 5 bases from J, the junction contained 13 bases not matched to a gene. Germline lookup yields CDR1 MNHEY and CDR2 SMNVEV (reference sequence). CDR3 region: CASSSGYRGSEETQYF. The CDR3 coding sequence is TGTGCCAGCAGTTCAGGGTACAGGGGTTCAGAGGAGACCCAGTACTTC.

This rearrangement joins TRBV20-1 to TRBJ1-6; no definite D call. The germline V and J ends were trimmed by 3 bases and 7 bases, with 10 bases remaining between them. This CDR3 region has 13 residues. Germline values: CDR1 DFQATT, CDR2 SNEGSKA (reference sequence). The CDR3 DNA reads TGCAGTGCTAGTGGTGGCAGGAATTCACCCCTCCACTTT. This gives the protein CSASGGRNSPLHF.

The chain recombines TRBV6-5 with TRBJ1-6, with 7 bases aligning to TRBD1. Germline assignment: CDR1 MNHEY and CDR2 SVGAGI. This CDR3 is 15 amino acids long. Losses at the gene ends were 3 bases for V and 5 bases for J; bases not matched to a gene: 4. The CDR3 nucleotides read TGTGCCAGCAGTTATACCGGGACAGATAATTCACCCCTCCACTTT. Amino acids: CASSYTGTDNSPLHF.

Details on this clone: The same CDR3 can be traced to other DNA sequences in this sample. The V gene is TRBV29-1, the J gene TRBJ1-5; tentatively, D is TRBD1 (6 bases). Trimming cost V 4 bases and J 4 bases, with 8 bases left between them. The germline V gene has CDR1 SQVTM and CDR2 ANQGSEA. This CDR3 region has 12 residues. CDR3 DNA: TGCAGCGTTGGCCAGGGGAATCAGCCCCAGCATTTT. This codes for CSVGQGNQPQHF.

The genes are TRBV28 and TRBJ1-2; 8 nucleotides match TRBD1. The CDR3 loop spans 15 amino acids. Germline CDR1 MDHEN, CDR2 SYDVKM. J lost 8 bases, V lost 4 bases, and 12 bases had no gene match. CDR3 DNA sequence: TGTGCCAGCAGTTCCATAAACCCAGGGGGCGGAGGCTACACCTTC. Its protein product is CASSSINPGGGGYTF.

The chain uses TRBV14 and TRBJ1-1; D not certain. CDR3 size: 13 residues. Per the germline V gene, CDR1 is SGHDN and CDR2 is FVKESK. V was shortened by 4 bases and J by 0 bases, with 6 bases between the two germline ends. The chain's CDR3 is CASSRTVNTEAFF. CDR3 bases: TGTGCCAGCAGCCGGACTGTGAACACTGAAGCTTTCTTT.

The rearrangement links TRBV5-1 to TRBJ1-2, with TRBD1 matching over 9 bases. The CDR3 spans 13 residues. Germline V gives CDR1 SGHRS, CDR2 YFSETQ. J gave up 4 bases and V 4 bases, and 2 bases lay outside the gene matches. The CDR3 DNA reads TGCGCCAGCAGCCAGACAGGGGGCTATGGCTACACCTTC. Translating gives CASSQTGGYGYTF.

The CDR3 bases are TGTGCCACCAGCACAGGGAGCACCGGGGAGCTGTTTTTT. This gives the protein CATSTGSTGELFF. J is TRBJ2-2 and V is TRBV24-1; possibly TRBD1 for D (6 bases). This CDR3 spans 13 amino acids. Trimming took off 7 bases at V and 4 bases at J, with 9 bases between the two ends. Per germline, CDR1 KGHDR and CDR2 SFDVKD.

The genes are TRBV2 and TRBJ1-5, with a tentative D call TRBD1 (6 bases). V lost 4 bases and J lost 4, with 17 bases in between. Per germline, CDR1 SNHLY and CDR2 FYNNEI. The CDR3 contains 16 residues. This CDR3 reads CASSGEQGSWNQPQHF. CDR3 bases: TGTGCCAGCAGTGGGGAACAGGGAAGTTGGAATCAGCCCCAGCATTTT. Based on the CDR3 plus reference TRBV2 and TRBJ1-5, the full variable domain is EPEVTQTPSHQVTQMGQEVILRCVPISNHLYFYWYRQILGQKVEFLVSFYNNEISEKSEIFDDQFSVERPDGSNFTLKIRSTKLEDSAMYFCASSGEQGSWNQPQHFGDGTRLSIL.

The chain has TRBV5-1 and TRBJ1-1, with 7 bases identical to TRBD1. CDR3 size: 15 residues. Unmatched junction bases numbered 11, after V lost 7 bases and J lost 2 bases. The germline CDR1 and CDR2 sequences are SGHRS and YFSETQ. As DNA, the CDR3 is TGCGCCAGCGGACCCCCGGGACAGAGAAACACTGAAGCTTTCTTT. It yields the protein CASGPPGQRNTEAFF.

The chain combines TRBV7-9 with TRBJ1-4; TRBD1 matches at 12 bases. Looked up from germline, CDR1 is SEHNR and CDR2 is FQNEAQ (reference sequence). This CDR3 comprises 16 residues. The ends lost 7 bases at V and 8 bases at J; junction bases unmatched: 11. CDR3 residues: CASTSIWDRGREKLFF. For the CDR3, the DNA is TGTGCCAGCACCTCAATATGGGACAGGGGGCGCGAAAAACTGTTTTTT.

The gene calls are TRBV10-1 and TRBJ2-1; maybe TRBD1 (5 bases). Germline CDR1 and CDR2: WNHNN and SYGVQD (reference sequence). V lost 8 bases, J lost 5 bases, and 10 bases lay in between. The CDR3 extends over 12 amino acids. The CDR3 DNA reads TGCGCCAGCCTAGACAGTGACAATGAGCAGTTCTTC. Its translation: CASLDSDNEQFF.

CDR3 nucleotides: TGCGCCAGCAGCCAATTAGCAGTGGCTAGCGGGAGTGGCAATGAGCAGTTCTTC. It specifies CASSQLAVASGSGNEQFF. This chain connects TRBV4-3 to TRBJ2-1, with TRBD2 matching over 10 bases. This CDR3 contains 18 residues. Germline CDR1 is LGHNA and CDR2 is YSLEER. With 2 bases clipped from V and 6 bases from J, the junction kept 13 bases outside the gene matches.

As for this clone: Other nucleotide sequences in the sample specify the same CDR3. The V call is TRBV7-2, the J call TRBJ2-7; D remains ambiguous. Germline CDR1 and CDR2: SGHTA and FQGNSA. The V gene lost 1 base and the J gene lost 1 base, with 8 bases spanning the gap. CDR3 length: 14 amino acids. The CDR3 DNA reads as TGTGCCAGCAGCTTAGTGCGAGGATCCTACGAGCAGTACTTC. Amino acid sequence: CASSLVRGSYEQYF.

The chain has TRBV6-2 or TRBV6-3 and TRBJ2-1; TRBD2 matches at 7 bases. Germline values: CDR1 MNHEY, CDR2 SVGEGT. The junction had 14 bases not matched to a gene; V was cut back by 4 bases and J by 5 bases. The CDR3 runs 17 residues. CDR3 in amino acids: CASSFLSGGPQDNEQFF. DNA of the CDR3: TGTGCCAGCAGTTTCCTATCGGGAGGCCCCCAGGACAATGAGCAGTTCTTC.

The rearrangement links TRBV27 to TRBJ2-2; the match to TRBD1 covers 7 bases. The junction had 7 bases not matched to a gene; V was cut back by 5 bases and J by 1 base. The CDR3 runs 16 residues. Germline loops: CDR1 MNHEY, CDR2 SMNVEV (reference sequence). Written as DNA, the CDR3 is TGTGCCAGCAGTCGGGAAGGGGGCTGGAACACCGGGGAGCTGTTTTTT. Protein: CASSREGGWNTGELFF.

The V gene is TRBV28, the J gene TRBJ1-4, with 9 bases lining up with TRBD1. The J segment lost 4 bases and the V segment lost 5 bases, leaving 8 bases of the junction unmatched. CDR1 and CDR2 (germline): MDHEN, SYDVKM. CDR3 size: 16 residues. The CDR3 loop reads CASSINRGRNNEKLFF. The CDR3 bases are TGTGCCAGCAGTATTAACAGGGGGCGCAATAATGAAAAACTGTTTTTT.

The chain links TRBV27 to TRBJ1-1, with no clear D. The CDR3 has 13 residues. Trimming pared 6 bases from V and 1 base from J, leaving 9 bases between. Germline V gene sequence: CDR1 MNHEY, CDR2 SMNVEV (reference sequence). CDR3: CASSLTENTEAFF. The CDR3, as DNA: TGTGCCAGCAGCCTCACAGAGAACACTGAAGCTTTCTTT.